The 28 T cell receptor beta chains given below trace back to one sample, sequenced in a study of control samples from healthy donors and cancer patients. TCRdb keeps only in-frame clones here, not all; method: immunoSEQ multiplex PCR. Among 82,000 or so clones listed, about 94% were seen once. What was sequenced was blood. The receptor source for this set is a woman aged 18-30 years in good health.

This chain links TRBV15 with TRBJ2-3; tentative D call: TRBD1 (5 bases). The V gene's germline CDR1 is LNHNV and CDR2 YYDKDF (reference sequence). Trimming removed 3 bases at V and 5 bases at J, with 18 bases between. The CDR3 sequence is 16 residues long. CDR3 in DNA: TGTGCCACCAGCAGGAGGCAGGGTTCGGGCGGAGATACGCAGTATTTT. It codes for CATSRRQGSGGDTQYF. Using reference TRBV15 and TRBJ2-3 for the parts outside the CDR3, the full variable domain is DAMVIQNPRYQVTQFGKPVTLSCSQTLNHNVMYWYQQKSSQAPKLLFHYYDKDFNNEADTPDNFQSRRPNTSFCFLDIRSPGLGDTAMYLCATSRRQGSGGDTQYFGPGTRLTVL.

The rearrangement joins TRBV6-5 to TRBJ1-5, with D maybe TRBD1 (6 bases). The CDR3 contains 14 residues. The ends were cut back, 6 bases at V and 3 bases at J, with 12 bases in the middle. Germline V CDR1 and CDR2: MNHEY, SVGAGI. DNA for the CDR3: TGTGCCAGCAGGCAGACAGGACCCAATCAGCCCCAGCATTTT. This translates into CASRQTGPNQPQHF.

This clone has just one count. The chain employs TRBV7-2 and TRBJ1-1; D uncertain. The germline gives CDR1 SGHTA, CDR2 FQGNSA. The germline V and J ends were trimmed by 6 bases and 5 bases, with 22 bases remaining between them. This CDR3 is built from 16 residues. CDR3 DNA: TGTGCCAGCAGTTGGTTAGCGGCTTTAGGGCTAACTGAAGCTTTCTTT. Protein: CASSWLAALGLTEAFF.

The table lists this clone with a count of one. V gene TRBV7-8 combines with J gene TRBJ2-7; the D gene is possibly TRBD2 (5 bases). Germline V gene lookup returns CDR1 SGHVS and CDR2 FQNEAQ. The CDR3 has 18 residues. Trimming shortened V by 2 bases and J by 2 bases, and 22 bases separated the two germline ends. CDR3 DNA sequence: TGTGCCAGCAGCTTACCACGAACGGACGGTGTGAGGGCCTACGAGCAGTACTTC. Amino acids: CASSLPRTDGVRAYEQYF. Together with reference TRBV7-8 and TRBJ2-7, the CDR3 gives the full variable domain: GAGVSQSPRYKVAKRGQDVALRCDPISGHVSLFWYQQALGQGPEFLTYFQNEAQLDKSGLPSDRFFAERPEGSVSTLKIQRTQQEDSAVYLCASSLPRTDGVRAYEQYFGPGTRLTVT.

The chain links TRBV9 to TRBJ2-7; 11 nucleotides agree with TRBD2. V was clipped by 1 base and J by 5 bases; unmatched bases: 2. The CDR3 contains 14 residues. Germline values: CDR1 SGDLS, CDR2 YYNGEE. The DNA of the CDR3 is TGTGCCAGCAGCGTAACTAGCGGGAGCCACGAGCAGTACTTC. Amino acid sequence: CASSVTSGSHEQYF.

This CDR3 reads CASSLGQGKNIQYF. The CDR3 nucleotides are TGTGCCAGCAGCCTTGGACAGGGCAAAAACATTCAGTACTTC. The chain couples TRBV7-3 to TRBJ2-4; 8 positions match TRBD1. Germline V gene data show CDR1 as SGHTA and CDR2 as FQGTGA. After removal of 5 bases from V and 3 bases from J, the junction contained 3 bases not matched to a gene. The CDR3 spans 14 residues.

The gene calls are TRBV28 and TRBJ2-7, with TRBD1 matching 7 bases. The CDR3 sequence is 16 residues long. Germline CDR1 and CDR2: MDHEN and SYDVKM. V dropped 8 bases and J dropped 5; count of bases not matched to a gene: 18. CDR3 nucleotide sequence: TGTGCCAGCGGGTACCGAGGGGGCGCCTTATTTGACGAGCAGTACTTC. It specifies CASGYRGGALFDEQYF. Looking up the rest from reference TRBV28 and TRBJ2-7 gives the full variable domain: DVKVTQSSRYLVKRTGEKVFLECVQDMDHENMFWYRQDPGLGLRLIYFSYDVKMKEKGDIPEGYSVSREKKERFSLILESASTNQTSMYLCASGYRGGALFDEQYFGPGTRLTVT.

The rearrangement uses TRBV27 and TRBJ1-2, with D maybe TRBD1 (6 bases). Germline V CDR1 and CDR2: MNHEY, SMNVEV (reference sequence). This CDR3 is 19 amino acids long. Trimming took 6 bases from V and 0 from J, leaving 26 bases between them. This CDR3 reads CASSSTADGNRVSNYGYTF. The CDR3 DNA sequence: TGTGCCAGCAGCTCCACAGCAGACGGGAACAGGGTATCTAACTATGGCTACACCTTC.

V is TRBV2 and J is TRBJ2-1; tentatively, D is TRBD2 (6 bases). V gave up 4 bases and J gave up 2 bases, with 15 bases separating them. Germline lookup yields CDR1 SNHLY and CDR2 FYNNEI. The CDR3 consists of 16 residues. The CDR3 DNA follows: TGTGCCAGCAGTGTAGCTGGAGGGGAACCCTACAATGAGCAGTTCTTC. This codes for CASSVAGGEPYNEQFF.

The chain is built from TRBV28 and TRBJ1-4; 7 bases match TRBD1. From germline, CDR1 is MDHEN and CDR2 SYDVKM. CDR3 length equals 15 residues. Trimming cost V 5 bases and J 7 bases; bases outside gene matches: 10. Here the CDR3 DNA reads TGTGCCAGCAGTCAAGTTAGGGGGCGCGGTGAAAAACTGTTTTTT. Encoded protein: CASSQVRGRGEKLFF. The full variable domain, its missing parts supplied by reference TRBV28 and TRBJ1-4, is DVKVTQSSRYLVKRTGEKVFLECVQDMDHENMFWYRQDPGLGLRLIYFSYDVKMKEKGDIPEGYSVSREKKERFSLILESASTNQTSMYLCASSQVRGRGEKLFFGSGTQLSVL.

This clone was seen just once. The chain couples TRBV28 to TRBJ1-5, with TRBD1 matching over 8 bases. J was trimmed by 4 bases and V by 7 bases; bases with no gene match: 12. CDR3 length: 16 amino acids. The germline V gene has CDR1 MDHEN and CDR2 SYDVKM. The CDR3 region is CASKSLETGANQPQHF. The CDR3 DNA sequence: TGTGCCAGCAAAAGCCTCGAGACAGGGGCAAATCAGCCCCAGCATTTT.

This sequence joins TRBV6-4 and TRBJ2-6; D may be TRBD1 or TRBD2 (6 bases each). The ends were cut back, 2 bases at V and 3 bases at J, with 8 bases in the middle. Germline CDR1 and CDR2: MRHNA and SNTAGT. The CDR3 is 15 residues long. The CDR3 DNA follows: TGTGCCAGCAGTGACGGGGGGCTTGGGGCCAACGTCCTGACTTTC. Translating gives CASSDGGLGANVLTF.

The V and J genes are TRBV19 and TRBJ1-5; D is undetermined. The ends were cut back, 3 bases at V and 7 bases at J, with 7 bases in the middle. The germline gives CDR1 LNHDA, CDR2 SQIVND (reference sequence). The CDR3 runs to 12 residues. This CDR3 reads CASSISLQPQHF. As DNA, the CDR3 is TGTGCCAGTAGTATCTCGCTCCAGCCCCAGCATTTT. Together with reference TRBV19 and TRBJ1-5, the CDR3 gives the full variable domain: DGGITQSPKYLFRKEGQNVTLSCEQNLNHDAMYWYRQDPGQGLRLIYYSQIVNDFQKGDIAEGYSVSREKKESFPLTVTSAQKNPTAFYLCASSISLQPQHFGDGTRLSIL.

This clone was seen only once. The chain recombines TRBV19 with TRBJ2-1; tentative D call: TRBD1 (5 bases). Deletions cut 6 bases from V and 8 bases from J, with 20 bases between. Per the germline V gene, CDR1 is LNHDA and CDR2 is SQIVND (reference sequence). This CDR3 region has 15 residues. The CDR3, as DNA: TGTGCCAGTAGCGACAGCAGCCATGGGAACGATGAGCAGTTCTTC. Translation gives CASSDSSHGNDEQFF.

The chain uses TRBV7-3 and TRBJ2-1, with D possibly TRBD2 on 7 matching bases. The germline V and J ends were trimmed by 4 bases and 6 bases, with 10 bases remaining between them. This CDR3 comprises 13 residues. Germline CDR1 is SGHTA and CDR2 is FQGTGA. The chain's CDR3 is CASSWEGGNEQFF. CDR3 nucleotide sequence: TGTGCCAGCAGCTGGGAGGGGGGCAATGAGCAGTTCTTC.

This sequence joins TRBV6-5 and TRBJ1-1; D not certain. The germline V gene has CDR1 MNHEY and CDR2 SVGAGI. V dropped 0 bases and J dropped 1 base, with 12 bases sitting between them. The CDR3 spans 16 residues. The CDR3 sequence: CASSYSSGSGNTEAFF. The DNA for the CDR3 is TGTGCCAGCAGTTACTCGTCCGGGTCGGGGAACACTGAAGCTTTCTTT.

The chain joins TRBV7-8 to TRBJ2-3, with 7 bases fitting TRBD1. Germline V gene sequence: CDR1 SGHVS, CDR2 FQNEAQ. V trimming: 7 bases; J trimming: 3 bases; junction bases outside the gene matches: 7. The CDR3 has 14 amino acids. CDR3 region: CASTRTGSTDTQYF. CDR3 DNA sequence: TGTGCCAGCACCCGGACAGGCAGTACAGATACGCAGTATTTT.

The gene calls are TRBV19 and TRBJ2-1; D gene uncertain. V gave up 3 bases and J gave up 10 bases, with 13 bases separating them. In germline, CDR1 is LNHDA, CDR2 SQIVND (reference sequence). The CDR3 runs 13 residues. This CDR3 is CASSILEEREQFF. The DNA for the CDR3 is TGTGCCAGTAGTATTCTCGAGGAGAGGGAGCAGTTCTTC. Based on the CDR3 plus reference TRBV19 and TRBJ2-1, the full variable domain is DGGITQSPKYLFRKEGQNVTLSCEQNLNHDAMYWYRQDPGQGLRLIYYSQIVNDFQKGDIAEGYSVSREKKESFPLTVTSAQKNPTAFYLCASSILEEREQFFGPGTRLTVL.

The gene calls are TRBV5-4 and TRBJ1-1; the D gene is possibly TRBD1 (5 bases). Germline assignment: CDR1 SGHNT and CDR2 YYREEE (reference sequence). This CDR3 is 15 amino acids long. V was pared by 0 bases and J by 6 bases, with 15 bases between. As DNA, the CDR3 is TGTGCCAGCAGCTTGGGTGCGGGGCGTAGTGCTGAAGCTTTCTTT. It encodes CASSLGAGRSAEAFF.

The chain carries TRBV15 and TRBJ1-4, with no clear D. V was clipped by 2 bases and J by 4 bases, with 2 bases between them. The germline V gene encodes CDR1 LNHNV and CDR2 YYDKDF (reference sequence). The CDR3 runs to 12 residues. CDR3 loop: CATSRYNEKLFF. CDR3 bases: TGTGCCACCAGCAGATATAATGAAAAACTGTTTTTT.

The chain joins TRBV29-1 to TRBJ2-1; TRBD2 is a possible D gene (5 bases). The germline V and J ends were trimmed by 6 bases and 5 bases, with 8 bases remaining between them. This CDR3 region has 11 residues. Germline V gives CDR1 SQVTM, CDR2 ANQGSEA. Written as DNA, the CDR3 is TGCAGCGTGGACTTAAACAATGAGCAGTTCTTC. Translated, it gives CSVDLNNEQFF.

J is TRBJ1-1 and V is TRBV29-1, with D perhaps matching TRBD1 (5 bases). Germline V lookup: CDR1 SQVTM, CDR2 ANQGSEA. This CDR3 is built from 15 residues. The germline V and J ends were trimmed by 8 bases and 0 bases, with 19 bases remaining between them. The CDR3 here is CSTAGTSGMNTEAFF. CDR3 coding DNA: TGCAGCACCGCAGGGACTTCTGGTATGAACACTGAAGCTTTCTTT.

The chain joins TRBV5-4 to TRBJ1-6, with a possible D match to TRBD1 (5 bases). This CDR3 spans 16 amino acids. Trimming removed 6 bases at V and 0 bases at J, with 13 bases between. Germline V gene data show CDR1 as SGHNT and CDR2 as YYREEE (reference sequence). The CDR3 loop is CASTSWRGSYNSPLHF. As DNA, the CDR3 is TGTGCCAGCACCTCCTGGAGGGGCTCCTATAATTCACCCCTCCACTTT.

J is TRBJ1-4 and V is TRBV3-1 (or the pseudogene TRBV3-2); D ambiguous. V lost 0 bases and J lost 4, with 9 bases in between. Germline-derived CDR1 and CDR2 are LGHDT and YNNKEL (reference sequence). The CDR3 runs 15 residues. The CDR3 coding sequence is TGTGCCAGCAGCCAAGATCCGGTTATTAATGAAAAACTGTTTTTT. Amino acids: CASSQDPVINEKLFF.

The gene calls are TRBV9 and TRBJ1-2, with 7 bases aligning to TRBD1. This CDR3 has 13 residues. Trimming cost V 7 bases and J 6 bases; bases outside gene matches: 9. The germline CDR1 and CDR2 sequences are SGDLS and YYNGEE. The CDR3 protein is CASVKRQGDGYTF. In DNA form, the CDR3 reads TGTGCCAGCGTAAAGAGACAGGGCGATGGCTACACCTTC.

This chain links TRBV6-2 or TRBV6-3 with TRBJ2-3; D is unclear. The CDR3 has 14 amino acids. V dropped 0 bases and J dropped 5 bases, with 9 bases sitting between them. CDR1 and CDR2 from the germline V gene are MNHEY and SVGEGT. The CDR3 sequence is CASSYSSTRDTQYF. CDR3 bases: TGTGCCAGCAGTTACTCGAGCACGAGAGATACGCAGTATTTT.

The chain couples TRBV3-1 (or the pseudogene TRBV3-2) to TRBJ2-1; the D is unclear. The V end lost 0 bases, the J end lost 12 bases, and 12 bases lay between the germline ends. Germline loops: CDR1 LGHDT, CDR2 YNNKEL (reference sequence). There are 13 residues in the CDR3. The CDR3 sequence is CASSQEGRLVQFF. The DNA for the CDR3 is TGTGCCAGCAGCCAAGAAGGTAGGTTAGTGCAGTTCTTC.

The CDR3 loop reads CASSVRVATNEKLFF. In DNA, the CDR3 is TGTGCCAGCAGTGTGAGAGTCGCAACTAATGAAAAACTGTTTTTT. J is TRBJ1-4 and V is TRBV2; D gene uncertain. Germline CDR1 is SNHLY and CDR2 is FYNNEI. The ends were cut back, 4 bases at V and 0 bases at J, with 9 bases in the middle. The CDR3 is 15 amino acids.